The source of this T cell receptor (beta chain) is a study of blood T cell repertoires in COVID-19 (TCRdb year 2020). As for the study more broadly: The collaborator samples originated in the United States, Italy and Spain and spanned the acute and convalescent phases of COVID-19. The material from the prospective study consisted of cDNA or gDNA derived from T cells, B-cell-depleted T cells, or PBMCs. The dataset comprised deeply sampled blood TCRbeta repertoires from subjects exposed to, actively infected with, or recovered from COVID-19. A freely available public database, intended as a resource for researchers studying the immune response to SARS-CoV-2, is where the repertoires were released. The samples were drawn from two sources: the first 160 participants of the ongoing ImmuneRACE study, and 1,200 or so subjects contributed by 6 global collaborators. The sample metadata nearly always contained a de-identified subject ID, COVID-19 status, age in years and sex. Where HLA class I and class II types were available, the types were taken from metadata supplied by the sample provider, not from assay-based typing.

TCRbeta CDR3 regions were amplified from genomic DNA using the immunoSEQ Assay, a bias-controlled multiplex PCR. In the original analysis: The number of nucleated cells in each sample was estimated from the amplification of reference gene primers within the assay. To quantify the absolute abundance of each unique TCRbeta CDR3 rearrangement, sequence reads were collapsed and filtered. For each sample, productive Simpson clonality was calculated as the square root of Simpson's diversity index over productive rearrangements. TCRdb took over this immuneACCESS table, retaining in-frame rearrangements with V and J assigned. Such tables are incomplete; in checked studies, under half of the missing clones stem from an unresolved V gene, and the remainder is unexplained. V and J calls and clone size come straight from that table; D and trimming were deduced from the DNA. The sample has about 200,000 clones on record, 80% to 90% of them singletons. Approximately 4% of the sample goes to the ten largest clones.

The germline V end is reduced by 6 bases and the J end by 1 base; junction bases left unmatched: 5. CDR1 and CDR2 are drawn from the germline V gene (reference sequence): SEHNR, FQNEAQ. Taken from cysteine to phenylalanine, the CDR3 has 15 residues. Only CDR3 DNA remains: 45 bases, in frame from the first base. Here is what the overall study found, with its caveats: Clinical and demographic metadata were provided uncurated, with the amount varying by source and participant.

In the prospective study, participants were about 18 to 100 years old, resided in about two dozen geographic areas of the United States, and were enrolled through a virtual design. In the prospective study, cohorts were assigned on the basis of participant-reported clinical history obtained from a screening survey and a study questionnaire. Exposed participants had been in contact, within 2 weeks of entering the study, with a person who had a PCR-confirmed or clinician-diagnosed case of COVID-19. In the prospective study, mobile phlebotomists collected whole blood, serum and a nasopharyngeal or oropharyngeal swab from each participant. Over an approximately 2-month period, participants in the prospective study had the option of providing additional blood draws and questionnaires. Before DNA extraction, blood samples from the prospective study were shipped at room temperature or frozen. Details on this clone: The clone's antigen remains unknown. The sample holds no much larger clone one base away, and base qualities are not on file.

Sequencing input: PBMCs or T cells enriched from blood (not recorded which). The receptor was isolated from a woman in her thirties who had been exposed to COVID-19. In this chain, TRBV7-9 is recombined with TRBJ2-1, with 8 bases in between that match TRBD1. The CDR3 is CASRSTGVSYNEQFF. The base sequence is TGTGCCAGCAGATCGACAGGGGTGTCCTACAATGAGCAGTTCTTC.